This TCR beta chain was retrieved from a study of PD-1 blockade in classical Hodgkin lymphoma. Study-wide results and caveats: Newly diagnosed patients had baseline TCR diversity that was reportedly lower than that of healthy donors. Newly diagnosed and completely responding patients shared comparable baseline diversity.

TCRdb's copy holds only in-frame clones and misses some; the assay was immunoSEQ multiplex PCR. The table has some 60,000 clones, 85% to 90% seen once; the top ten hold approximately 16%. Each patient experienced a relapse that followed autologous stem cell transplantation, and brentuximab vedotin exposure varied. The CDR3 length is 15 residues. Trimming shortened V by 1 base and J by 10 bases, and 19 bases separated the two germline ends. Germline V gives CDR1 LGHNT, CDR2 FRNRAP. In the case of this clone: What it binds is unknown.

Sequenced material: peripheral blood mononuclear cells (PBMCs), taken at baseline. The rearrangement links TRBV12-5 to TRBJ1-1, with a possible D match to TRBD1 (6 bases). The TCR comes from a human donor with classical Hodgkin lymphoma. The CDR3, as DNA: TGTGCTAGTGGTTTGGAGACAGGTCGGGGTGGAAGAGCTTTCTTT. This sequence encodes CASGLETGRGGRAFF.